The 23 T cell receptor beta chains reported below all come from one sample, sequenced in a study of T cell responses to AZD1222 COVID-19 vaccine. Sequencing was performed with immunoSEQ multiplex PCR; in TCRdb, only in-frame clones are kept and a portion is missing. The table lists 90,000 to 130,000 clones, just under 95% of them singletons. Sequences were derived from peripheral blood, sampled 28 days after the second AZD1222 dose. The receptors come from an adult who received the AZD1222 COVID-19 vaccine.

This chain connects TRBV5-6 to TRBJ2-1; tentative D call: TRBD1 (6 bases). V gave up 5 bases and J gave up 0 bases, with 18 bases separating them. The germline CDR1 and CDR2 sequences are SGHDT and YYEEEE. The CDR3 extends over 17 amino acids. The CDR3 loop reads CASRPATGLDSYNEQFF. CDR3 sequence (DNA): TGTGCCAGCAGACCAGCAACAGGGCTTGACTCCTACAATGAGCAGTTCTTC.

This chain links TRBV5-1 with TRBJ2-3; TRBD1 aligns across 11 bases. The CDR3 contains 16 residues. The germline V gene has CDR1 SGHRS and CDR2 YFSETQ. V lost 1 base, J lost 4 bases, and 5 bases stayed unmatched. CDR3 nucleotides: TGCGCCAGCAGCTTGACCGGGACAGGGGGAGCAGATACGCAGTATTTT. Encoded protein: CASSLTGTGGADTQYF.

V gene TRBV7-6 combines with J gene TRBJ2-3, with D possibly being TRBD1 or TRBD2 (5 bases each). The V end lost 3 bases, the J end lost 5 bases, and 18 bases lay between the germline ends. CDR3 size: 16 residues. CDR1 and CDR2 from the germline V gene are SGHVS and FNYEAQ. The CDR3 here is CASSLLPTVAGDTQYF. DNA for the CDR3: TGTGCCAGCAGCTTGCTCCCGACAGTCGCGGGAGATACGCAGTATTTT. Filled out from reference TRBV7-6 and TRBJ2-3, the complete variable domain reads GAGVSQSPRYKVTKRGQDVALRCDPISGHVSLYWYRQALGQGPEFLTYFNYEAQQDKSGLPNDRFSAERPEGSISTLTIQRTEQRDSAMYRCASSLLPTVAGDTQYFGPGTRLTVL.

The V and J genes are TRBV19 and TRBJ2-5; 12 bases map to TRBD1. Unmatched junction bases numbered 10, after V lost 9 bases and J lost 5 bases. Germline-derived CDR1 and CDR2 are LNHDA and SQIVND (reference sequence). The CDR3 sequence is 15 residues long. The CDR3 loop is CASRSGTGGVETQYF. The CDR3 DNA reads as TGTGCCAGCAGATCCGGGACAGGGGGCGTGGAGACCCAGTACTTC.

The rearrangement joins TRBV19 to TRBJ1-1; 7 bases match TRBD1. The J segment lost 1 base and the V segment lost 7 bases, leaving 15 bases of the junction unmatched. The CDR3 spans 17 residues. Per germline, CDR1 LNHDA and CDR2 SQIVND (reference sequence). The CDR3 region is CASIGRQGVSGNTEAFF. As DNA, the CDR3 is TGTGCCAGTATTGGGCGGCAGGGGGTCAGTGGGAACACTGAAGCTTTCTTT.

The rearrangement joins TRBV9 to TRBJ2-1; D remains ambiguous. The CDR3 sequence is 13 residues long. The V and J ends lost 4 bases and 7 bases respectively, with 12 bases between them. Germline CDR1 is SGDLS and CDR2 is YYNGEE. The CDR3, as DNA: TGTGCCAGCAGCCCGGGTCGGCTGAATGAGCAGTTCTTC. This gives the protein CASSPGRLNEQFF.

The chain couples TRBV14 to TRBJ1-5; 7 positions agree with TRBD1. Germline V gene data show CDR1 as SGHDN and CDR2 as FVKESK. V lost 6 bases to trimming and J lost 5 bases; unmatched junction nucleotides: 16. The CDR3 totals 17 residues. The CDR3: CASRRGGGKGPHQPQHF. The CDR3 coding sequence is TGTGCCAGCAGGAGAGGGGGCGGAAAAGGGCCCCATCAGCCCCAGCATTTT.

The chain has TRBV18 and TRBJ2-2; a possible D gene is TRBD1 (5 bases). CDR1 and CDR2 (germline): KGHSH, LQKENI. V lost 7 bases to trimming and J lost 4 bases, with 7 bases between them. The CDR3 totals 12 residues. The CDR3 nucleotides are TGTGCCAGCTACAGGATCACCGGGGAGCTGTTTTTT. This sequence encodes CASYRITGELFF.

V usage is TRBV7-2 and J usage is TRBJ1-3; D may be TRBD1 (6 bases). This CDR3 comprises 15 residues. From germline, CDR1 is SGHTA and CDR2 FQGNSA. V lost 4 bases and J 4 bases, leaving 14 bases between the germline ends. The CDR3 DNA reads TGTGCCAGCAGCTCTGTCGGGGGCCGGGGAAACACCATATATTTT. This gives the protein CASSSVGGRGNTIYF. Filled out from reference TRBV7-2 and TRBJ1-3, the complete variable domain reads GAGVSQSPSNKVTEKGKDVELRCDPISGHTALYWYRQSLGQGLEFLIYFQGNSAPDKSGLPSDRFSAERTGGSVSTLTIQRTQQEDSAVYLCASSSVGGRGNTIYFGEGSWLTVV.

The V gene is TRBV2, the J gene TRBJ2-7, with D possibly being TRBD1 (6 bases). Germline values: CDR1 SNHLY, CDR2 FYNNEI. Trimming took 7 bases from V and 5 from J, leaving 18 bases between them. There are 14 residues in the CDR3. The CDR3 DNA sequence: TGTGCCAGCAATCATTTAAGGACAGACCACGAGCAGTACTTC. This translates into CASNHLRTDHEQYF.

This chain uses TRBV6-4 with TRBJ1-2; 8 bases align to TRBD1. The CDR3 spans 14 residues. Trimming cost V 6 bases and J 8 bases; bases outside gene matches: 11. Germline V gene sequence: CDR1 MRHNA, CDR2 SNTAGT. CDR3 nucleotide sequence: TGTGCCAGCAGCCCGGACAGGGCCCTAGGGGGCTACACCTTC. It codes for CASSPDRALGGYTF.

This sequence joins TRBV7-2 and TRBJ1-4; tentative D call: TRBD1 (5 bases). Trimming stripped 7 bases from V and 4 bases from J, with 16 bases between. The germline CDR1 and CDR2 sequences are SGHTA and FQGNSA. This CDR3 region has 15 residues. CDR3 bases: TGTGCCAGCAACGACCCGGTGGGGGGTAATGAAAAACTGTTTTTT. It yields the protein CASNDPVGGNEKLFF. Complete variable domain (other parts from reference TRBV7-2 and TRBJ1-4): GAGVSQSPSNKVTEKGKDVELRCDPISGHTALYWYRQSLGQGLEFLIYFQGNSAPDKSGLPSDRFSAERTGGSVSTLTIQRTQQEDSAVYLCASNDPVGGNEKLFFGSGTQLSVL.

CDR3 residues: CASSPAQGGQETQYF. CDR3 bases: TGTGCCAGCAGTCCCGCTCAGGGCGGGCAAGAGACCCAGTACTTC. This rearrangement joins TRBV2 to TRBJ2-5; D is possibly TRBD1 or TRBD2 (5 bases each). V dropped 5 bases and J dropped 2 bases, with 15 bases sitting between them. Germline V gene lookup returns CDR1 SNHLY and CDR2 FYNNEI. CDR3 length equals 15 residues.

The J gene is TRBJ2-4, the V gene TRBV5-1; D may be TRBD2 (7 bases). The ends were cut back, 3 bases at V and 0 bases at J, with 13 bases in the middle. The CDR3 runs to 16 residues. Germline lookup yields CDR1 SGHRS and CDR2 YFSETQ. CDR3: CASSYFGGLAKNIQYF. The CDR3 DNA sequence: TGCGCCAGCAGCTACTTCGGGGGGCTAGCCAAAAACATTCAGTACTTC.

The chain employs TRBV4-3 and TRBJ2-7; 9 bases agree with TRBD1. The CDR3 runs to 15 residues. Germline V gene data show CDR1 as LGHNA and CDR2 as YSLEER. J was trimmed by 3 bases and V by 3 bases; bases with no gene match: 6. The CDR3 protein is CASSHLDRGDYEQYF. The CDR3 DNA is TGCGCCAGCAGCCACCTAGACAGGGGGGACTACGAGCAGTACTTC.

The chain recombines TRBV19 with TRBJ2-1; TRBD1 matches at 10 bases. CDR1 is LNHDA, CDR2 SQIVND, per germline (reference sequence). The CDR3 extends over 13 amino acids. Trimming removed 4 bases from V and 8 bases from J; junction bases left unmatched: 2. In nucleotides, the CDR3 is TGTGCCAGTAGTAGGACAGGGGGAGATGAGCAGTTCTTC. Protein sequence: CASSRTGGDEQFF. The full variable domain, its missing parts supplied by reference TRBV19 and TRBJ2-1, is DGGITQSPKYLFRKEGQNVTLSCEQNLNHDAMYWYRQDPGQGLRLIYYSQIVNDFQKGDIAEGYSVSREKKESFPLTVTSAQKNPTAFYLCASSRTGGDEQFFGPGTRLTVL.

This rearrangement joins TRBV9 to TRBJ2-5; 14 nucleotides match TRBD2. This CDR3 comprises 15 residues. Per germline, CDR1 SGDLS and CDR2 YYNGEE. The V and J ends lost 7 bases and 5 bases, in that order; junction bases with no gene match: 7. The CDR3 nucleotides are TGTGCCAGCGGAAGACTAGCGGGGGGGCGGGAGACCCAGTACTTC. Translation gives CASGRLAGGRETQYF.

The CDR3 sequence is CASLEASSGNTIYF. The CDR3 nucleotides read TGTGCCAGCTTGGAGGCTAGCTCTGGAAACACCATATATTTT. The chain has TRBV19 and TRBJ1-3, with no clear D. The ends were cut back, 9 bases at V and 0 bases at J, with 12 bases in the middle. Germline assignment: CDR1 LNHDA and CDR2 SQIVND (reference sequence). This CDR3 has 14 residues.

The chain recombines TRBV4-1 with TRBJ2-7, with D perhaps matching TRBD1 (6 bases). Deletions cut 1 base from V and 0 bases from J, with 10 bases between. The CDR3 loop spans 15 amino acids. From germline, CDR1 is MGHRA and CDR2 YSYEKL. The CDR3: CASSQGQVPSYEQYF. DNA of the CDR3: TGCGCCAGCAGCCAAGGACAGGTCCCCTCCTACGAGCAGTACTTC.

This chain links TRBV13 with TRBJ2-7; 10 positions agree with TRBD2. Trimming removed 5 bases from V and 3 bases from J; junction bases left unmatched: 7. Germline CDR1 is PRHDT and CDR2 is FYEKMQ (reference sequence). This CDR3 is built from 15 residues. In nucleotides, the CDR3 is TGTGCCAGCAGCCCGACGGAGCGGGGGGGCTACGAGCAGTACTTC. This sequence encodes CASSPTERGGYEQYF. Supplemented by reference TRBV13 and TRBJ2-7, the full variable domain reads AAGVIQSPRHLIKEKRETATLKCYPIPRHDTVYWYQQGPGQDPQFLISFYEKMQSDKGSIPDRFSAQQFSDYHSELNMSSLELGDSALYFCASSPTERGGYEQYFGPGTRLTVT.

V usage is TRBV5-1 and J usage is TRBJ1-5, with 10 bases fitting TRBD1. Germline CDR1 SGHRS, CDR2 YFSETQ. V shed 4 bases and J 6 bases; nucleotides not matched to a gene: 7. The CDR3 extends over 15 amino acids. The CDR3 DNA reads as TGCGCCAGCAGCCCAGGGACAGGGGTCGGTCAGCCCCAGCATTTT. Amino acids: CASSPGTGVGQPQHF.

This clone has only a few counts. The J gene is TRBJ2-7, the V gene TRBV14; D is possibly TRBD2 (6 bases). The CDR3 contains 14 residues. The germline gives CDR1 SGHDN, CDR2 FVKESK. The ends were cut back, 3 bases at V and 1 base at J, with 10 bases in the middle. The CDR3 region is CASSQRLASYEQYF. CDR3 DNA sequence: TGTGCCAGCAGCCAGCGGCTAGCGTCCTACGAGCAGTACTTC.

This chain links TRBV12-3 or TRBV12-4 with TRBJ2-3; TRBD1 matches at 7 bases. J was trimmed by 5 bases and V by 7 bases; bases with no gene match: 6. CDR3 size: 13 residues. The CDR3 coding sequence is TGTGCCAGCAACAAGGACAGGATAGATACGCAGTATTTT. Amino acids: CASNKDRIDTQYF.